This T cell receptor beta chain was documented in a study of OX40 agonist ivuxolimab in advanced cancers. Looking at the study overall: Prior anti-PD-1, anti-PD-L1 or anti-CTLA-4 therapy was allowed; around 40% had some.

The protocol was immunoSEQ multiplex PCR, while the TCRdb copy is restricted to in-frame clones and leaves out a portion. The sample shows about 58,000 clones, roughly three quarters of them seen only once. For this clone: Its antigen is currently unknown.

Per germline, CDR1 MNHNS and CDR2 SASEGT. V lost 11 bases, J lost 10 bases, and 16 bases stayed unmatched. The CDR3 consists of 15 residues. A history of autoimmune disease or systemic immunosuppression excluded patients. Study-wide findings and caveats: Among the lowest levels of clonal expansion were found in partial responders at 0.1-3.0 mg/kg. Determination of antigen specificity was not performed for the expanded peripheral T cells.

This chain uses TRBV6-1 with TRBJ2-5; 13 positions match TRBD2. This TCR was sampled from an adult with an advanced solid tumor such as melanoma, head and neck, liver or kidney cancer. The sequenced sample was CD4+ or CD8+ T cells sorted from blood, obtained in a trial of the OX40 agonist ivuxolimab. Here the CDR3 DNA reads TGTGCCCTCACTAGCGGGGGGGCCTGGTCAGAGGGCCAGTACTTC. Translating gives CALTSGGAWSEGQYF.